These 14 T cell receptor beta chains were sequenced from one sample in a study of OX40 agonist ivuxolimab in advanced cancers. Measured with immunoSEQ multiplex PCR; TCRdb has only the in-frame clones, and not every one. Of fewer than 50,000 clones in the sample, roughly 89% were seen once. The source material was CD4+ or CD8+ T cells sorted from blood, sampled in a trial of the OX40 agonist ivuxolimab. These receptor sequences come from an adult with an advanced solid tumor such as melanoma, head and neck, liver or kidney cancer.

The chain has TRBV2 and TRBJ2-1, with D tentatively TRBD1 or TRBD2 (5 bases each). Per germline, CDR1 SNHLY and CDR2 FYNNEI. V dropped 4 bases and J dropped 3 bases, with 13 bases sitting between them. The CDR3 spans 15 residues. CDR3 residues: CASSVDRGNYNEQFF. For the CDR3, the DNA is TGTGCCAGCAGTGTAGACCGGGGCAACTACAATGAGCAGTTCTTC.

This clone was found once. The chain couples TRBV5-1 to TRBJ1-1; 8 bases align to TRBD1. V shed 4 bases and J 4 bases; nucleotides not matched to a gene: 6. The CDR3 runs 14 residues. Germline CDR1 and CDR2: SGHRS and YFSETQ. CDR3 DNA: TGCGCCAGCAGCGCCGGACAGGGCGGCACTGAAGCTTTCTTT. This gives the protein CASSAGQGGTEAFF.

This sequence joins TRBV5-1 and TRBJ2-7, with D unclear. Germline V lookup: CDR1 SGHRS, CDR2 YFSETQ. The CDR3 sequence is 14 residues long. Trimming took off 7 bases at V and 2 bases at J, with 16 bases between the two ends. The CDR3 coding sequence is TGCGCCAGCTGCCCCACGGAGAGACCCTACGAGCAGTACTTC. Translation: CASCPTERPYEQYF.

This CDR3 reads CASSLYRGETQYF. CDR3 DNA sequence: TGTGCCAGCAGCTTATACAGGGGGGAGACCCAGTACTTC. The gene calls are TRBV11-2 and TRBJ2-5; 8 bases align to TRBD1. Germline assignment: CDR1 SGHAT and CDR2 FQNNGV. This CDR3 has 13 amino acids. Unmatched junction bases numbered 1, after V lost 2 bases and J lost 5 bases.

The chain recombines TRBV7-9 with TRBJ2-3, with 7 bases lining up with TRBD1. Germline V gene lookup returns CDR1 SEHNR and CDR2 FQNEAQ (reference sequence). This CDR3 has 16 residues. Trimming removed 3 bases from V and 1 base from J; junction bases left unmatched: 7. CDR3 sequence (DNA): TGTGCCAGCAGCTTTAAGAGGGACAGCGGCACAGATACGCAGTATTTT. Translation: CASSFKRDSGTDTQYF.

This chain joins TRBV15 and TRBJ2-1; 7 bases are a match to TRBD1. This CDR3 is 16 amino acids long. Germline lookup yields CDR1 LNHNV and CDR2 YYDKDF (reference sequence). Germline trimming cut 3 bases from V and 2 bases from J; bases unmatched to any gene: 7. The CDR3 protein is CATSSFPGQTYNEQFF. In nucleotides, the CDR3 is TGTGCCACCAGCAGCTTTCCGGGACAGACCTACAATGAGCAGTTCTTC.

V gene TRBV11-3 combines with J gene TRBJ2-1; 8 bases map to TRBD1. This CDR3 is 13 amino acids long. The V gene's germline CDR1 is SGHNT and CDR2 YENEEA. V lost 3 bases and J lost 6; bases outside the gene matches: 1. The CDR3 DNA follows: TGTGCCAGCAGCTTCGGACAGGGCAATGAGCAGTTCTTC. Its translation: CASSFGQGNEQFF.

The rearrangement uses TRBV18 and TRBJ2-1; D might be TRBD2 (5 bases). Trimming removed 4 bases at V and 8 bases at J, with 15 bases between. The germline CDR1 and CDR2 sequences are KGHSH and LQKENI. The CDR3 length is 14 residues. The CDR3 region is CASSLGLQYDEQFF. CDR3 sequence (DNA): TGTGCCAGCTCACTCGGACTGCAATACGATGAGCAGTTCTTC.

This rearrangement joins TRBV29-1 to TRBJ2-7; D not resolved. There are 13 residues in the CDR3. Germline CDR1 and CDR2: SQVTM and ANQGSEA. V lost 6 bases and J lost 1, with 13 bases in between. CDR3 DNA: TGCAGCGTCATGGCAGAACCTTCCTACGAGCAGTACTTC. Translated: CSVMAEPSYEQYF.

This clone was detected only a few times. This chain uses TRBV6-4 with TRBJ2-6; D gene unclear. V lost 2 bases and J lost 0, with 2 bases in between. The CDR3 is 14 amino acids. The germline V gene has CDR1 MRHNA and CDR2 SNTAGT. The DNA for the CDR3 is TGTGCCAGCAGTGACAACTCTGGGGCCAACGTCCTGACTTTC. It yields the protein CASSDNSGANVLTF.

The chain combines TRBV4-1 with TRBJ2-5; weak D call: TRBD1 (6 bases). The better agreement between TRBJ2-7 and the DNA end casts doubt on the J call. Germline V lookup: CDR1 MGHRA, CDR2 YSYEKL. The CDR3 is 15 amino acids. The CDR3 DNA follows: TGCGCCAGCAGCCAAGGCGGGCAGGGGCTCTACGAGCAGTACTTC. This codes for CASSQGGQGLYEQYF.

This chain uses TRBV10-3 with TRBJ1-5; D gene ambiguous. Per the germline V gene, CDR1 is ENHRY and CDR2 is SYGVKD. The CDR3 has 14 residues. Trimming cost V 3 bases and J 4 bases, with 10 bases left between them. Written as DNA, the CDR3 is TGTGCCATCAGTGAAAGGCAAGAGAATCAGCCCCAGCATTTT. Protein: CAISERQENQPQHF.

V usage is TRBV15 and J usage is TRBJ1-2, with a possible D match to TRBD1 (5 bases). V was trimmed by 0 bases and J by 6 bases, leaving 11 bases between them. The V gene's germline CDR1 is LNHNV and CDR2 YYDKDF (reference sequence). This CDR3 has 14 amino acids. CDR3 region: CATSRDSGTNGYTF. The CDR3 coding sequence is TGTGCCACCAGCAGAGATAGTGGGACGAATGGCTACACCTTC.

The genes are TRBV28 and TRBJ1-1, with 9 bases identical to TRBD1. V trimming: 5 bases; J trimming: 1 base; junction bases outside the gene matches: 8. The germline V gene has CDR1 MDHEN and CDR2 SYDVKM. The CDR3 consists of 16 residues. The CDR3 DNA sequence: TGTGCCAGCAGTCTTACAGGGGGCGTTTGGAACACTGAAGCTTTCTTT. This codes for CASSLTGGVWNTEAFF.